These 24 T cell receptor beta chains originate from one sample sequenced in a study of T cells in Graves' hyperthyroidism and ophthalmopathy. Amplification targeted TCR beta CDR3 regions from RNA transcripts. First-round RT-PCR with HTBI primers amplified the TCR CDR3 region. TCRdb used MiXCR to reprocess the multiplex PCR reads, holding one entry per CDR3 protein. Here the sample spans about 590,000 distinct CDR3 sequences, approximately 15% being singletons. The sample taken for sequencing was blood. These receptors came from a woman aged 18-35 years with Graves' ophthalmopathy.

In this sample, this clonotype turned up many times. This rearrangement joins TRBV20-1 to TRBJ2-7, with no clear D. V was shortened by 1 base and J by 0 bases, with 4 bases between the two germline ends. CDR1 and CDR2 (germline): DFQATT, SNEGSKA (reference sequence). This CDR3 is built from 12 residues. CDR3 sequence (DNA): TGCAGTGCTAGAGGATTCTCCTACGAGCAGTACTTC. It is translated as CSARGFSYEQYF.

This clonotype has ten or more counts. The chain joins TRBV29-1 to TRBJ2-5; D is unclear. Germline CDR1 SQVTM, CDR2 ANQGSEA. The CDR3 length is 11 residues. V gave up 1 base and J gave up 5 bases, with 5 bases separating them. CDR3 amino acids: CSVEVYETQYF. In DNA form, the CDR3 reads TGCAGCGTTGAAGTTTACGAGACCCAGTACTTC.

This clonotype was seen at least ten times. The CDR3 sequence is CASRGLKGFSTGELFF. In DNA, the CDR3 is TGTGCCAGCAGAGGCCTCAAGGGATTTTCCACCGGGGAGCTGTTTTTT. The chain has TRBV11-2 and TRBJ2-2; no definite D call. CDR3 size: 16 residues. The germline CDR1 and CDR2 sequences are SGHAT and FQNNGV. The V end lost 6 bases, the J end lost 4 bases, and 18 bases lay between the germline ends. Full variable domain (remainder filled in from reference TRBV11-2 and TRBJ2-2): EAGVAQSPRYKIIEKRQSVAFWCNPISGHATLYWYQQILGQGPKLLIQFQNNGVVDDSQLPKDRFSAERLKGVDSTLKIQPAKLEDSAVYLCASRGLKGFSTGELFFGEGSRLTVL.

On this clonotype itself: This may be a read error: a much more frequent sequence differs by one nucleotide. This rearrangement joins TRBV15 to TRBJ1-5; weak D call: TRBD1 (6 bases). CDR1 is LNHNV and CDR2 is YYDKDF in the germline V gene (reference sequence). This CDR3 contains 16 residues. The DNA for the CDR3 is TGTGCCACCAGCAGACGTAACAGGGACTACAATCAGCCCCAGCGTTTT. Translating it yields CATSRRNRDYNQPQRF.

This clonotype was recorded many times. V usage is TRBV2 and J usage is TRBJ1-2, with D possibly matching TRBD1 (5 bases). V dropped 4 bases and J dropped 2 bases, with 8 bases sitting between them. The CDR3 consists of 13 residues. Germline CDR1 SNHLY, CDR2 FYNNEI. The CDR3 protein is CASSATENYGYTF. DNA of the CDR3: TGTGCCAGCAGTGCGACAGAGAACTATGGCTACACCTTC.

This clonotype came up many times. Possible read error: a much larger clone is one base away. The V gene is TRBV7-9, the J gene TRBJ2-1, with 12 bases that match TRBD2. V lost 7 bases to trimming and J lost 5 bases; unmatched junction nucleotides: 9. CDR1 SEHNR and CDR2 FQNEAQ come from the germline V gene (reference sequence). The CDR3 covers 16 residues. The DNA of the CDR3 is TGTGCCAGCATCCGACTAGCGGGAGAGATAGACAATGAGCAGTTCTTC. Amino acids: CASIRLAGEIDNEQFF.

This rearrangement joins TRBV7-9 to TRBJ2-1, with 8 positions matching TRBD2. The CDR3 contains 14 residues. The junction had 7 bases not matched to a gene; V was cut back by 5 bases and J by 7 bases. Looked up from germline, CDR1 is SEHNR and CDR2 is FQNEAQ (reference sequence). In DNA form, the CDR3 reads TGTGCCAGCAGCCCATTCCGGGGGGGGAATGAGCAGTTCTTC. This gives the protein CASSPFRGGNEQFF. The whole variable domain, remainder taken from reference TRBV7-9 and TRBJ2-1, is DTGVSQNPRHKITKRGQNVTFRCDPISEHNRLYWYRQTLGQGPEFLTYFQNEAQLEKSRLLSDRFSAERPKGSFSTLEIQRTEQGDSAMYLCASSPFRGGNEQFFGPGTRLTVL.

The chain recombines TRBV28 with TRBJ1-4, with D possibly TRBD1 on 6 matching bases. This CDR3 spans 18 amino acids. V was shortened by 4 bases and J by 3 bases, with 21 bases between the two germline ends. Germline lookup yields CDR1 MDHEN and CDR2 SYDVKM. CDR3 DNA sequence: TGTGCCAGCAGTTACCTTGGGGGGCACGCTGGAGCTAATGAAAAACTGTTTTTT. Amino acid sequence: CASSYLGGHAGANEKLFF.

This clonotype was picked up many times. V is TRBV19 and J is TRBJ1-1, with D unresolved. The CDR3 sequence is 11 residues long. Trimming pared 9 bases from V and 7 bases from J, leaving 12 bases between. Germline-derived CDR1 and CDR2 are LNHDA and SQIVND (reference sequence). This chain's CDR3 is CASYLGSEAFF. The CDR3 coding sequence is TGTGCCAGCTATCTGGGCAGTGAAGCTTTCTTT.

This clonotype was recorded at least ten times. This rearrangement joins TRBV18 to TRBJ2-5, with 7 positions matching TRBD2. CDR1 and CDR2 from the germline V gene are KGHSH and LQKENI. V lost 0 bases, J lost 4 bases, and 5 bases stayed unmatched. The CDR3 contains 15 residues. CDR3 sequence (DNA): TGTGCCAGCTCACCACCTGGACTAGATGGAGAGACCCAGTACTTC. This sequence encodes CASSPPGLDGETQYF.

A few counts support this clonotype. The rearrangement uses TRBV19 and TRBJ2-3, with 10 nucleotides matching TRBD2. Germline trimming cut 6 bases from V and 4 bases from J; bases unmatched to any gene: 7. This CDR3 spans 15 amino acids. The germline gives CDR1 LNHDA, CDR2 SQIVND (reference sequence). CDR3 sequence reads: CASSLLAGTPDTQYF. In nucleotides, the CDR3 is TGTGCCAGTAGCCTACTAGCGGGAACGCCAGATACGCAGTATTTT.

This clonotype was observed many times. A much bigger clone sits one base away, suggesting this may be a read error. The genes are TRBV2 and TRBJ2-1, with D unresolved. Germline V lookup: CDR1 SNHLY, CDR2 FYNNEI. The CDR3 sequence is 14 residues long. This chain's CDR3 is CASSGDKYYSEQFF. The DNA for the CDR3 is TGTGCCAGCAGTGGAGACAAGTACTACAGTGAGCAGTTCTTC. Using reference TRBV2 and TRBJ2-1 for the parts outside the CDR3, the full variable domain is EPEVTQTPSHQVTQMGQEVILRCVPISNHLYFYWYRQILGQKVEFLVSFYNNEISEKSEIFDDQFSVERPDGSNFTLKIRSTKLEDSAMYFCASSGDKYYSEQFFGPGTRLTVL.

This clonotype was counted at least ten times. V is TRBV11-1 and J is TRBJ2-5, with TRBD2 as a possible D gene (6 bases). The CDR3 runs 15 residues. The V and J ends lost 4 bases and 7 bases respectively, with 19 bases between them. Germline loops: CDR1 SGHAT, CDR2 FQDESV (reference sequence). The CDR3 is CASSSQAGILGTQYF. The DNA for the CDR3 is TGTGCCAGCAGCTCCCAAGCGGGTATTTTGGGGACCCAGTACTTC.

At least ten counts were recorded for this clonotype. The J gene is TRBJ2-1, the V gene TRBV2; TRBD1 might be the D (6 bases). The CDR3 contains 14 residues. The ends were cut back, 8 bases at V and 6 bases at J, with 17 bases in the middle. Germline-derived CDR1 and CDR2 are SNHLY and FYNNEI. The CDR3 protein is CASQLTGQGNEQFF. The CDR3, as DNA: TGTGCCAGCCAGCTTACAGGGCAGGGCAATGAGCAGTTCTTC.

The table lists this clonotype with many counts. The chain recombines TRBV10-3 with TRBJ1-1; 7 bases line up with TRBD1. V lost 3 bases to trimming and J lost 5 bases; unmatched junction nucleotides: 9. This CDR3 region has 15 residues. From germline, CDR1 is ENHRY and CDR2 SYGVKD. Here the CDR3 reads CAISEVGQGVTEAFF. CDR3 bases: TGTGCCATCAGTGAAGTAGGGCAGGGGGTAACTGAAGCTTTCTTT.

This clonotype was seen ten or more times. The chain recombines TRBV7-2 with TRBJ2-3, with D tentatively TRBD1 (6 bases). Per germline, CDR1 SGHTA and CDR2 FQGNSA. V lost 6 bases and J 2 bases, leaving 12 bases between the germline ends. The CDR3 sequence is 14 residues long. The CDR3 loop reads CASRKGVDTDTQYF. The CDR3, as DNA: TGTGCCAGCAGGAAGGGGGTGGACACAGATACGCAGTATTTT.

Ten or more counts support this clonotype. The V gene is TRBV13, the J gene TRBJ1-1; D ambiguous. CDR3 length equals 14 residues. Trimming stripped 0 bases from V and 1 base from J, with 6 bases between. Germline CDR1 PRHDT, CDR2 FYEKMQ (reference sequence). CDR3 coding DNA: TGTGCCAGCAGCTTAGGACAGAGGAACACTGAAGCTTTCTTT. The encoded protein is CASSLGQRNTEAFF. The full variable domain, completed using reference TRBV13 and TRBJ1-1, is AAGVIQSPRHLIKEKRETATLKCYPIPRHDTVYWYQQGPGQDPQFLISFYEKMQSDKGSIPDRFSAQQFSDYHSELNMSSLELGDSALYFCASSLGQRNTEAFFGQGTRLTVV.

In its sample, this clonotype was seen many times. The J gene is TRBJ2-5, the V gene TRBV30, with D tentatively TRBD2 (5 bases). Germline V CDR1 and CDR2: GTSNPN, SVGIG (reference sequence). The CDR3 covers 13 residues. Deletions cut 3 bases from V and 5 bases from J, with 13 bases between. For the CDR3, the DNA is TGTGCCTGGAGGATAGGCGGGTCGGAGACCCAGTACTTC. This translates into CAWRIGGSETQYF. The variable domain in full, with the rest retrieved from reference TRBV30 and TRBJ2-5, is SQTIHQWPATLVQPVGSPLSLECTVEGTSNPNLYWYRQAAGRGLQLLFYSVGIGQISSEVPQNLSASRPQDRQFILSSKKLLLSDSGFYLCAWRIGGSETQYFGPGTRLLVL.

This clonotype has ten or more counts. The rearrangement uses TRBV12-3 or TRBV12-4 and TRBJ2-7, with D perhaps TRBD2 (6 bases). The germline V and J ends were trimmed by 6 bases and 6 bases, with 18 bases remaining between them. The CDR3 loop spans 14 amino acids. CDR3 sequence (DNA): TGTGCCAGCAGCCCCAACTGGGGTAGCGGCGAGCAGTACTTC. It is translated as CASSPNWGSGEQYF.

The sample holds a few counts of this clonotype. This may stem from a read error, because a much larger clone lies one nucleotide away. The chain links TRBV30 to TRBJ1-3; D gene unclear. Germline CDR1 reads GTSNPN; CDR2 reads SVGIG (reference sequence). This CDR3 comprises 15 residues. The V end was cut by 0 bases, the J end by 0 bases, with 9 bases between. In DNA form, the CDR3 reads TGTGCCTGGAGTGTACTCCCCTACTCTGGAAACACCATATATTTT. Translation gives CAWSVLPYSGNTIYF. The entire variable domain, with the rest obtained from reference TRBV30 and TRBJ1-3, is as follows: SQTIHQWPATLVQPVGSPLSLECTVEGTSNPNLYWYRQAAGRGLQLLFYSVGIGQISSEVPQNLSASRPQDRQFILSSKKLLLSDSGFYLCAWSVLPYSGNTIYFGEGSWLTVV.

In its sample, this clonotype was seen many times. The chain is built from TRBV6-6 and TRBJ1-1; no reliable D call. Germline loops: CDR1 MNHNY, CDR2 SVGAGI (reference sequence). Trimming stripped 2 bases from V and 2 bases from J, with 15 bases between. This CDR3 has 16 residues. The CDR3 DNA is TGTGCCAGCAGTTACATAGCCGGCAGGCTTAACACTGAAGCTTTCTTT. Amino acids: CASSYIAGRLNTEAFF.

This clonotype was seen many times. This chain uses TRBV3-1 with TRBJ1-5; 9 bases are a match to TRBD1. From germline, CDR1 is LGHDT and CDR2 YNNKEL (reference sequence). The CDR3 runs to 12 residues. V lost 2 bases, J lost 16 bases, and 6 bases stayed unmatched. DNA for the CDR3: TGTGCCAGCAGCCAAAGGGGACAGGGTCTTCATTTT. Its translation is CASSQRGQGLHF. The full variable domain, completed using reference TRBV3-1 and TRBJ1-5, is DTAVSQTPKYLVTQMGNDKSIKCEQNLGHDTMYWYKQDSKKFLKIMFSYNNKELIINETVPNRFSPKSPDKAHLNLHINSLELGDSAVYFCASSQRGQGLHFGDGTRLSIL.

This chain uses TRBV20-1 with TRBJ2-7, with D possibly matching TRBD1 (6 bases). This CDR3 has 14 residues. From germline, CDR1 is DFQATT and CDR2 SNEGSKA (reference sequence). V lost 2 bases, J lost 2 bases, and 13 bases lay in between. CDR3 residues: CSARPQGSTYEQYF. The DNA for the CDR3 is TGCAGTGCTAGACCTCAGGGGAGTACCTACGAGCAGTACTTC.

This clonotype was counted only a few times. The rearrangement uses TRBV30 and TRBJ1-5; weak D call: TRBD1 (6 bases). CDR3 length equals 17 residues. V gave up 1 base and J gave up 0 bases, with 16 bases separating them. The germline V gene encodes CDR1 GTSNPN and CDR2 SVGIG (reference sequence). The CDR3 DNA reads TGTGCCTGGAGTGCCTCCAGGGGACACATTAGCAATCAGCCCCAGCATTTT. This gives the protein CAWSASRGHISNQPQHF.